A single sample gave rise to the 27 T cell receptor beta chains below, sequenced in a study of shared clonotypes between healthy human individuals. Sequencing was performed with immunoSEQ multiplex PCR; in TCRdb, only in-frame clones are kept and a portion is missing. The sample has 950,000 to 1,100,000 clones, about 80% seen once. Sequenced sample: memory CD4+ T cells from PBMCs. Stated subset: CD45RA-negative fraction. These receptors were obtained from a man younger than 30 in good health. Some clones in this sample may be carry-over from other donors' samples.

J is TRBJ2-7 and V is TRBV5-1, with D possibly TRBD2 on 6 matching bases. The germline CDR1 and CDR2 sequences are SGHRS and YFSETQ. With 4 bases removed from V and 5 bases from J, the gap between germline ends came to 16 bases. The CDR3 runs to 14 residues. CDR3 DNA: TGCGCCAGCAGCCCGAGCCGGGGCGGGAACGAGCAGTACTTC. Its translation is CASSPSRGGNEQYF.

The sample holds one count of this clone. This chain uses TRBV4-2 with TRBJ2-6; 9 nucleotides line up with TRBD1. Looked up from germline, CDR1 is LGHNA and CDR2 is YNFKEQ. V shed 2 bases and J 0 bases; nucleotides not matched to a gene: 8. The CDR3 contains 19 residues. The DNA for the CDR3 is TGTGCCAGCAGCCAACCAGGACAGGGGCTAAGCTCTGGGGCCAACGTCCTGACTTTC. Protein sequence: CASSQPGQGLSSGANVLTF.

The V gene is TRBV5-1, the J gene TRBJ2-5; D gene unclear. The CDR3 loop spans 13 amino acids. The V gene's germline CDR1 is SGHRS and CDR2 YFSETQ. V shed 4 bases and J shed 4 bases, with 11 bases lying between them. CDR3 sequence (DNA): TGCGCCAGCAGCCGCGAATCAATAGAGACCCAGTACTTC. This codes for CASSRESIETQYF.

The chain's CDR3 is CASRRTGNTEAFF. The DNA for the CDR3 is TGTGCCAGCAGAAGAACAGGGAACACTGAAGCTTTCTTT. The gene calls are TRBV11-2 and TRBJ1-1, with TRBD1 as a possible D gene (5 bases). This CDR3 comprises 13 residues. Trimming took 6 bases from V and 1 from J, leaving 9 bases between them. The germline V gene has CDR1 SGHAT and CDR2 FQNNGV.

The chain couples TRBV9 to TRBJ2-6, with a weak D call TRBD1 (5 bases). The V gene lost 0 bases and the J gene lost 0 bases, with 13 bases spanning the gap. CDR1 is SGDLS, CDR2 YYNGEE, per germline. The CDR3 sequence is 18 residues long. CDR3: CASSVGTGWSSGANVLTF. The CDR3 region has the DNA TGTGCCAGCAGCGTAGGCACAGGTTGGAGCTCTGGGGCCAACGTCCTGACTTTC.

The chain recombines TRBV28 with TRBJ1-4; D is unresolved. V was trimmed by 2 bases and J by 0 bases, leaving 7 bases between them. CDR3 size: 15 residues. Per germline, CDR1 MDHEN and CDR2 SYDVKM. The CDR3 is CASSLLAPTNEKLFF. In nucleotides, the CDR3 is TGTGCCAGCAGTTTACTGGCACCAACTAATGAAAAACTGTTTTTT. Full variable domain (missing parts from reference TRBV28 and TRBJ1-4): DVKVTQSSRYLVKRTGEKVFLECVQDMDHENMFWYRQDPGLGLRLIYFSYDVKMKEKGDIPEGYSVSREKKERFSLILESASTNQTSMYLCASSLLAPTNEKLFFGSGTQLSVL.

The chain uses TRBV28 and TRBJ1-2; D is perhaps TRBD1 (5 bases). Trimming stripped 5 bases from V and 4 bases from J, with 26 bases between. The CDR3 consists of 18 residues. Looked up from germline, CDR1 is MDHEN and CDR2 is SYDVKM. The CDR3 spells CASSPPAGGGRGSYGYTF. DNA of the CDR3: TGTGCCAGCAGTCCCCCCGCGGGTGGAGGCCGGGGGTCCTATGGCTACACCTTC.

The chain is built from TRBV9 and TRBJ2-1, with 13 nucleotides matching TRBD2. The CDR3 length is 16 residues. Germline CDR1 reads SGDLS; CDR2 reads YYNGEE. The V and J ends lost 2 bases and 5 bases, in that order; junction bases with no gene match: 4. The DNA of the CDR3 is TGTGCCAGCAGCGTTGGGACTAGCGGGACAGACAATGAGCAGTTCTTC. Its translation is CASSVGTSGTDNEQFF.

The chain is built from TRBV19 and TRBJ2-1; TRBD2 is a possible D gene (6 bases). There are 16 residues in the CDR3. The ends were cut back, 3 bases at V and 4 bases at J, with 16 bases in the middle. Germline CDR1 reads LNHDA; CDR2 reads SQIVND (reference sequence). CDR3 sequence (DNA): TGTGCCAGTAGTATTTTTCGGGACTCTCAATACAATGAGCAGTTCTTC. As protein: CASSIFRDSQYNEQFF.

A few counts support this clone. The V call is TRBV25-1, the J call TRBJ1-2; 10 positions match TRBD1. V lost 3 bases to trimming and J lost 8 bases; unmatched junction nucleotides: 6. From germline, CDR1 is MGHDK and CDR2 SYGVNS. This CDR3 is 14 amino acids long. Here the CDR3 reads CASSDPWTGGGYTF. The CDR3 DNA reads as TGTGCCAGCAGTGATCCCTGGACAGGGGGGGGCTACACCTTC.

The V call is TRBV28, the J call TRBJ1-1; D is possibly TRBD1 (6 bases). CDR3 length equals 14 residues. Deletions cut 6 bases from V and 4 bases from J, with 15 bases between. Germline CDR1 reads MDHEN; CDR2 reads SYDVKM. The CDR3 sequence: CASSPQGGGTEAFF. DNA of the CDR3: TGTGCCAGCAGCCCACAGGGAGGAGGCACTGAAGCTTTCTTT. The complete variable domain, with remaining parts taken from reference TRBV28 and TRBJ1-1, reads DVKVTQSSRYLVKRTGEKVFLECVQDMDHENMFWYRQDPGLGLRLIYFSYDVKMKEKGDIPEGYSVSREKKERFSLILESASTNQTSMYLCASSPQGGGTEAFFGQGTRLTVV.

The V gene is TRBV7-2, the J gene TRBJ2-3, with D hard to call. CDR3 length: 14 amino acids. Germline CDR1 and CDR2: SGHTA and FQGNSA. Between the trimmed V and J ends, which lost 1 base and 12 bases, there was a span of 17 bases. The CDR3 bases are TGTGCCAGCAGCTTAGGACTCACACCATCCCCTCAGTATTTT. Residues: CASSLGLTPSPQYF.

The chain couples TRBV5-1 to TRBJ1-2; no firm D call. This CDR3 has 14 residues. CDR1 and CDR2 from the germline V gene are SGHRS and YFSETQ. V lost 3 bases, J lost 2 bases, and 11 bases lay in between. The DNA of the CDR3 is TGCGCCAGCAGCTCAGGACTGGGAAACTATGGCTACACCTTC. Amino acid sequence: CASSSGLGNYGYTF.

The chain joins TRBV9 to TRBJ2-5, with 8 bases identical to TRBD1. The V segment lost 4 bases and the J segment 6 bases; nucleotides outside the gene matches: 5. CDR1 is SGDLS and CDR2 is YYNGEE in the germline V gene. The CDR3 has 13 residues. The CDR3 spells CASSPGQGQTQYF. The CDR3 DNA reads as TGTGCCAGCAGCCCCGGACAGGGACAGACCCAGTACTTC.

CDR3 sequence (DNA): TGTGCCAGCAGTTTAGCTCAGGGGAGTAGGGAAGAGACCCAGTACTTC. Translating gives CASSLAQGSREETQYF. The chain links TRBV27 to TRBJ2-5; D is possibly TRBD1 (6 bases). The CDR3 is 16 residues long. Trimming took 2 bases from V and 3 from J, leaving 16 bases between them. Germline-derived CDR1 and CDR2 are MNHEY and SMNVEV (reference sequence).

The rearrangement links TRBV5-6 to TRBJ1-1; perhaps TRBD1 as D (5 bases). With 9 bases removed from V and 2 bases from J, the gap between germline ends came to 23 bases. The CDR3 loop spans 16 amino acids. From germline, CDR1 is SGHDT and CDR2 YYEEEE. CDR3 sequence reads: CATRRISAGLNTEAFF. The CDR3 DNA is TGTGCCACTCGCCGAATTAGTGCAGGGCTCAACACTGAAGCTTTCTTT. Based on the CDR3 plus reference TRBV5-6 and TRBJ1-1, the full variable domain is DAGVTQSPTHLIKTRGQQVTLRCSPKSGHDTVSWYQQALGQGPQFIFQYYEEEERQRGNFPDRFSGHQFPNYSSELNVNALLLGDSALYLCATRRISAGLNTEAFFGQGTRLTVV.

The rearrangement joins TRBV5-5 to TRBJ1-2; D remains ambiguous. The CDR3 spans 14 residues. Germline assignment: CDR1 SGHKS and CDR2 YYEKEE (reference sequence). V shed 1 base and J shed 0 bases, with 7 bases lying between them. The CDR3 bases are TGTGCCAGCAGCTTGCACAGAGCTAACTATGGCTACACCTTC. Encoded protein: CASSLHRANYGYTF.

This clone was detected a few times. The V call is TRBV5-1, the J call TRBJ2-1; 8 bases line up with TRBD2. Germline values: CDR1 SGHRS, CDR2 YFSETQ. This CDR3 is 19 amino acids long. Trimming took 0 bases from V and 2 from J; bases not matched to a gene: 13. CDR3 sequence reads: CASSLAPSTSGGTYNEQFF. In DNA, the CDR3 is TGCGCCAGCAGCTTGGCCCCGAGCACTAGCGGAGGGACCTACAATGAGCAGTTCTTC.

V and J are TRBV28 and TRBJ2-7; 9 bases are shared with TRBD1. The CDR3 consists of 14 residues. The junction had 7 bases not matched to a gene; V was cut back by 6 bases and J by 4 bases. Looked up from germline, CDR1 is MDHEN and CDR2 is SYDVKM. The CDR3 is CASSSGQGVYEQYF. CDR3 sequence (DNA): TGTGCCAGCAGCTCGGGACAGGGCGTGTACGAGCAGTACTTC.

The chain employs TRBV30 and TRBJ2-5, with a weak D call TRBD2 (5 bases). Between the trimmed V and J ends, which lost 3 bases and 9 bases, there was a span of 8 bases. The length of the CDR3 is 10 residues. Per the germline V gene, CDR1 is GTSNPN and CDR2 is SVGIG (reference sequence). The CDR3 loop is CAWSRDPQYF. CDR3 coding DNA: TGTGCCTGGAGCCGGGATCCCCAGTACTTC. The variable domain in full, completed from reference TRBV30 and TRBJ2-5, reads SQTIHQWPATLVQPVGSPLSLECTVEGTSNPNLYWYRQAAGRGLQLLFYSVGIGQISSEVPQNLSASRPQDRQFILSSKKLLLSDSGFYLCAWSRDPQYFGPGTRLLVL.

The J gene is TRBJ2-1, the V gene TRBV9; D might be TRBD2 (5 bases). Germline V gene lookup returns CDR1 SGDLS and CDR2 YYNGEE. Trimming took 0 bases from V and 7 from J, leaving 17 bases between them. The CDR3 sequence is 16 residues long. CDR3 nucleotides: TGTGCCAGCAGCGTAGCATCTTCGGAGGTCGGGAATGAGCAGTTCTTC. It codes for CASSVASSEVGNEQFF.

V and J are TRBV11-2 and TRBJ2-6; unclear D gene. V was trimmed by 1 base and J by 3 bases, leaving 10 bases between them. The germline gives CDR1 SGHAT, CDR2 FQNNGV. The CDR3 sequence is 16 residues long. CDR3 sequence (DNA): TGTGCCAGCAGCTTAGTAGATGGATATGGGGCCAACGTCCTGACTTTC. Residues: CASSLVDGYGANVLTF.

The chain carries TRBV11-2 and TRBJ1-5; D may be TRBD1 (5 bases). Germline V gene lookup returns CDR1 SGHAT and CDR2 FQNNGV. The CDR3 has 14 amino acids. Trimming pared 0 bases from V and 7 bases from J, leaving 10 bases between. CDR3 sequence: CASSLDGGRQPQHF. The CDR3 bases are TGTGCCAGCAGCTTAGATGGGGGAAGGCAGCCCCAGCATTTT.

As DNA, the CDR3 is TGCGCCAGCAGCGTACAGCCTTTGAACACTGAAGCTTTCTTT. It yields the protein CASSVQPLNTEAFF. V gene TRBV5-1 combines with J gene TRBJ1-1; no clear D gene. Trimming cost V 4 bases and J 0 bases, with 10 bases left between them. Germline values: CDR1 SGHRS, CDR2 YFSETQ. The CDR3 covers 14 residues.

Ten or more counts support this clone. The CDR3, as DNA: TGTGCCAGCAGCAAAGTGGGGCCAGCGAACACCGGGGAGCTGTTTTTT. This sequence encodes CASSKVGPANTGELFF. The chain combines TRBV21-1 with TRBJ2-2; the DNA was not used to check the table's D call, TRBD1. TRBV21-1 is classified as a pseudogene. The CDR3 is 16 amino acids.

The chain carries TRBV18 and TRBJ2-1; 8 nucleotides agree with TRBD2. V gave up 0 bases and J gave up 6 bases; unmatched junction bases: 4. Per germline, CDR1 KGHSH and CDR2 LQKENI. This CDR3 has 15 residues. The CDR3 DNA reads TGTGCCAGCTCACCACCCGGGACTAGGGGCAATGAGCAGTTCTTC. It encodes CASSPPGTRGNEQFF.

This clone was detected only once. J is TRBJ2-3 and V is TRBV6-5; D tentatively reads TRBD1 or TRBD2 (5 bases each). V was trimmed by 4 bases and J by 2 bases, leaving 10 bases between them. Germline lookup yields CDR1 MNHEY and CDR2 SVGAGI. There are 14 residues in the CDR3. The CDR3: CASSLGPLTDTQYF. CDR3 nucleotides: TGTGCCAGCAGTTTGGGACCACTCACAGATACGCAGTATTTT.